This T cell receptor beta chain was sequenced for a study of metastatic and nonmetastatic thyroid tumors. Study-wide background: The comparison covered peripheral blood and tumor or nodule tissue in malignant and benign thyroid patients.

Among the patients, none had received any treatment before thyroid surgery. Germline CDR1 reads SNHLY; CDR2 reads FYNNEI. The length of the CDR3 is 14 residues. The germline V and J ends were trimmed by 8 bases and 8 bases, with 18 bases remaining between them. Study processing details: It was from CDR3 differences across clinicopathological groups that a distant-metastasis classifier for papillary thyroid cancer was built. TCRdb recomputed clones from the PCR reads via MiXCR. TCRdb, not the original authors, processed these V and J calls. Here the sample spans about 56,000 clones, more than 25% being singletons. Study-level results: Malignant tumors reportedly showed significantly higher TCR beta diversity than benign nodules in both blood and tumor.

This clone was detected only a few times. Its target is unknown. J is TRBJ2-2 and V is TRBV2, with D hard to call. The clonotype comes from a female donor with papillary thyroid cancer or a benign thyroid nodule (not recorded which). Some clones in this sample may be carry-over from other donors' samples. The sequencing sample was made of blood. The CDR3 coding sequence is TGTGCCAGCGGCGCCGCCGGACGTTCGGGGGAGCTGTTTTTT. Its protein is CASGAAGRSGELFF.